This T cell receptor (beta chain) was recovered during a study of CD8 T cells in ankylosing spondylitis. Study-level results: It appeared that ankylosing spondylitis blood was characterized by a TCR beta motif of roughly 8 highly homologous variants.

This clonotype was seen at least ten times. The antigen is not known. Each CDR3 protein is one row after TCRdb ran MiXCR on the 5' RACE reads. The data hold 200,000 to 300,000 distinct CDR3 sequences, with over 7% observed a single time. V lost 7 bases and J lost 2, with 13 bases in between. Germline V gene sequence: CDR1 SGHRS, CDR2 YFSETQ. CDR3 size: 13 residues. J is TRBJ2-7 and V is TRBV5-1; the D gene is possibly TRBD1 (5 bases). Sequencing was carried out using blood, either unsorted or a sorted T cell fraction (not recorded which). This clonotype was obtained from a female donor with ankylosing spondylitis or in good health (not recorded which). This CDR3 is CASQGVLPYEQYF. The CDR3 DNA sequence: TGCGCCAGCCAAGGGGTCCTCCCCTACGAGCAGTACTTC.